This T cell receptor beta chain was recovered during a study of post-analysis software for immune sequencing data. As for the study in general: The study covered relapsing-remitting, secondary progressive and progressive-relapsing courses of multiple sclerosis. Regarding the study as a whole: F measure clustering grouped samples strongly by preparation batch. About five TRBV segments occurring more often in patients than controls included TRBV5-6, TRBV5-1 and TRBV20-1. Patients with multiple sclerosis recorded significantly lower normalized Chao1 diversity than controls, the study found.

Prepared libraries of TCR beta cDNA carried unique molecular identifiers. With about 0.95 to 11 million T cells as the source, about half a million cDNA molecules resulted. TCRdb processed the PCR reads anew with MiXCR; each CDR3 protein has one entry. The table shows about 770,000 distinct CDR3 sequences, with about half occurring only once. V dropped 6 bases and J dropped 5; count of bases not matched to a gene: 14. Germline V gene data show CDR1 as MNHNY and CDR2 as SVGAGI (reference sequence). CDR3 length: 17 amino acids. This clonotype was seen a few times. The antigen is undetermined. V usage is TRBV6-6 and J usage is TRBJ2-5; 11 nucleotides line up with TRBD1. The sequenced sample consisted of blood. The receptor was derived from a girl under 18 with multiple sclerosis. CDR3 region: CASSIFTGQGARETQYF. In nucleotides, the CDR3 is TGTGCCAGCAGCATTTTTACCGGACAGGGGGCCAGGGAGACCCAGTACTTC.